Shown below are 25 T cell receptor beta chains from a single sample sequenced in a study of blood T cell repertoires in COVID-19. Using immunoSEQ multiplex PCR, the repertoire was profiled, and TCRdb retains in-frame clones only, with some absent. The profile shows tens of thousands of clones, around 86% of them singletons. The sample comprised peripheral blood. These receptors all stem from a man in his sixties or seventies with active or convalescent COVID-19.

The chain couples TRBV28 to TRBJ1-4; D is ambiguous. CDR1 and CDR2 from the germline V gene are MDHEN and SYDVKM. CDR3 length equals 13 residues. Deletions cut 6 bases from V and 10 bases from J, with 15 bases between. The CDR3 nucleotides read TGTGCCAGCAGGGGAACAGAGGGCTCAAAACTGTTTTTT. It translates to CASRGTEGSKLFF.

V and J are TRBV6-5 and TRBJ1-2; possibly TRBD1 for D (6 bases). The CDR3 runs 13 residues. CDR1 is MNHEY and CDR2 is SVGAGI in the germline V gene. Trimming took off 2 bases at V and 4 bases at J, with 8 bases between the two ends. The CDR3 region is CASSYTGSYGYTF. Written as DNA, the CDR3 is TGTGCCAGCAGTTACACAGGGAGCTATGGCTACACCTTC.

The V call is TRBV28, the J call TRBJ1-4; TRBD1 might be the D (5 bases). This CDR3 comprises 14 residues. The V gene lost 6 bases and the J gene lost 10 bases, with 18 bases spanning the gap. Germline-derived CDR1 and CDR2 are MDHEN and SYDVKM. CDR3 protein: CASSHGGEGVKLFF. Here the CDR3 DNA reads TGTGCCAGCAGCCACGGGGGTGAAGGGGTAAAACTGTTTTTT.

The chain joins TRBV5-1 to TRBJ2-2, with 8 positions matching TRBD2. The germline V gene encodes CDR1 SGHRS and CDR2 YFSETQ. After removal of 2 bases from V and 0 bases from J, the junction contained 12 bases not matched to a gene. The CDR3 is made up of 19 amino acids. This CDR3 reads CASSFSIPSGFANTGELFF. Written as DNA, the CDR3 is TGCGCCAGCAGCTTCTCTATTCCTAGCGGGTTCGCGAACACCGGGGAGCTGTTTTTT.

V is TRBV27 and J is TRBJ1-2; D is perhaps TRBD1 (6 bases). The length of the CDR3 is 11 residues. In germline, CDR1 is MNHEY, CDR2 SMNVEV (reference sequence). V was pared by 8 bases and J by 4 bases, with 8 bases between. The CDR3 loop is CASGTPYGYTF. The CDR3, as DNA: TGTGCCAGCGGGACACCCTATGGCTACACCTTC.

The chain links TRBV2 to TRBJ1-2; D unclear. Trimming took 6 bases from V and 8 from J, leaving 16 bases between them. The CDR3 spans 13 residues. In germline, CDR1 is SNHLY, CDR2 FYNNEI. CDR3 nucleotides: TGTGCCAGCAGGACGACCGAGAGCGGGGGCTACACCTTC. This translates into CASRTTESGGYTF.

V usage is TRBV6-5 and J usage is TRBJ1-5; D not certain. The CDR3 is made up of 12 amino acids. The V end was cut by 4 bases, the J end by 6 bases, with 7 bases between. The germline CDR1 and CDR2 sequences are MNHEY and SVGAGI. The CDR3 loop reads CASSSLGQPQHF. CDR3 DNA: TGTGCCAGCAGTTCGCTAGGTCAGCCCCAGCATTTT.

The chain carries TRBV5-5 and TRBJ1-4; TRBD1 agrees at 12 bases. Per germline, CDR1 SGHKS and CDR2 YYEKEE (reference sequence). The CDR3 runs 14 residues. V shed 4 bases, J shed 7 bases, and the junction held 2 bases outside the gene matches. DNA for the CDR3: TGTGCCAGCAGCAGGGACAGGGGGCGTGAAAAACTGTTTTTT. Protein sequence: CASSRDRGREKLFF.

V is TRBV20-1 and J is TRBJ2-1; 12 nucleotides align to TRBD2. CDR1 DFQATT and CDR2 SNEGSKA come from the germline V gene (reference sequence). J lost 14 bases, V lost 3 bases, and 2 bases had no gene match. CDR3 length equals 11 residues. The CDR3 DNA follows: TGCAGTGCTAGCAGGACTAGCGGGAAGTTCTTC. The encoded protein is CSASRTSGKFF.

The chain uses TRBV18 and TRBJ2-1; 8 positions agree with TRBD1. V dropped 5 bases and J dropped 5; count of bases not matched to a gene: 11. This CDR3 has 16 residues. Germline V gene sequence: CDR1 KGHSH, CDR2 LQKENI. The CDR3 DNA is TGTGCCAGCTCATCCCAGGGGGCGCGTGCCGACAATGAGCAGTTCTTC. It encodes CASSSQGARADNEQFF. Combining the CDR3 with reference TRBV18 and TRBJ2-1 gives the whole variable domain NAGVMQNPRHLVRRRGQEARLRCSPMKGHSHVYWYRQLPEEGLKFMVYLQKENIIDESGMPKERFSAEFPKEGPSILRIQQVVRGDSAAYFCASSSQGARADNEQFFGPGTRLTVL.

The chain employs TRBV30 and TRBJ2-7; TRBD2 is a possible D gene (5 bases). Trimming removed 2 bases from V and 0 bases from J, with 26 bases in between. Germline values: CDR1 GTSNPN, CDR2 SVGIG (reference sequence). The CDR3 totals 19 residues. The CDR3 spells CAWSPTGESPTQFSYEQYF. The CDR3, as DNA: TGTGCCTGGAGTCCGACCGGGGAGTCCCCAACCCAGTTCTCCTACGAGCAGTACTTC. The variable domain in full, with the rest retrieved from reference TRBV30 and TRBJ2-7, is SQTIHQWPATLVQPVGSPLSLECTVEGTSNPNLYWYRQAAGRGLQLLFYSVGIGQISSEVPQNLSASRPQDRQFILSSKKLLLSDSGFYLCAWSPTGESPTQFSYEQYFGPGTRLTVT.

The V call is TRBV4-1, the J call TRBJ1-4; D perhaps matches TRBD1 (5 bases). V gave up 6 bases and J gave up 8 bases, with 16 bases separating them. CDR1 and CDR2 from the germline V gene are MGHRA and YSYEKL. This CDR3 region has 14 residues. CDR3 residues: CASRPQGLREKLFF. CDR3 DNA sequence: TGCGCCAGCAGACCTCAGGGTCTCCGGGAAAAACTGTTTTTT.

This clone was observed a handful of times. The J gene is TRBJ1-1, the V gene TRBV5-8; 9 nucleotides align to TRBD1. Germline V CDR1 and CDR2: SGHTS, YDEGEE. The length of the CDR3 is 15 residues. V lost 4 bases and J lost 1; bases outside the gene matches: 5. CDR3 amino acids: CASSLTQGANTEAFF. The CDR3 DNA sequence: TGTGCCAGCAGCCTAACACAGGGGGCGAACACTGAAGCTTTCTTT.

The V call is TRBV5-1, the J call TRBJ1-3; D gene uncertain. The CDR3 extends over 17 amino acids. The germline V gene has CDR1 SGHRS and CDR2 YFSETQ. The V gene lost 0 bases and the J gene lost 0 bases, with 13 bases spanning the gap. The CDR3 sequence is CASSLADRDHSGNTIYF. DNA of the CDR3: TGCGCCAGCAGCTTGGCCGACCGGGATCACTCTGGAAACACCATATATTTT. Full variable domain (outside the CDR3, taken from reference TRBV5-1 and TRBJ1-3): KAGVTQTPRYLIKTRGQQVTLSCSPISGHRSVSWYQQTPGQGLQFLFEYFSETQRNKGNFPGRFSGRQFSNSRSEMNVSTLELGDSALYLCASSLADRDHSGNTIYFGEGSWLTVV.

The V and J genes are TRBV6-5 and TRBJ1-5; a weak D match, TRBD1 (6 bases). The V gene's germline CDR1 is MNHEY and CDR2 SVGAGI. There are 14 residues in the CDR3. V was clipped by 6 bases and J by 4 bases, with 13 bases between them. CDR3 loop: CASSPLQGNQPQHF. Here the CDR3 DNA reads TGTGCCAGCAGCCCCTTACAGGGTAATCAGCCCCAGCATTTT.

On this clone: Mismatch with germline at one junction end may stem from a read error. DNA for the CDR3: TGCGCCAGCAGCGTAGATACAGGGAGATCTGAAGCTTTCTTT. Amino acid sequence: CASSVDTGRSEAFF. The chain is built from TRBV9 and TRBJ1-1; weak D call: TRBD1 (6 bases). The CDR3 has 14 residues. Germline loops: CDR1 SGDLS, CDR2 YYNGEE. The full variable domain, its missing parts supplied by reference TRBV9 and TRBJ1-1, is DSGVTQTPKHLITATGQRVTLRCSPRSGDLSVYWYQQSLDQGLQFLIQYYNGEERAKGNILERFSAQQFPDLHSELNLSSLELGDSALYFCASSVDTGRSEAFFGQGTRLTVV.

The chain combines TRBV12-3 or TRBV12-4 with TRBJ2-1; perhaps TRBD1 as D (6 bases). Trimming stripped 10 bases from V and 10 bases from J, with 17 bases between. The CDR3 has 12 residues. CDR3 loop: CATLTGPSEQFF. CDR3 coding DNA: TGTGCCACCCTTACAGGGCCTTCGGAGCAGTTCTTC.

The rearrangement uses TRBV7-2 and TRBJ1-2; TRBD1 agrees at 7 bases. The V segment lost 2 bases and the J segment 5 bases; nucleotides outside the gene matches: 8. Germline assignment: CDR1 SGHTA and CDR2 FQGNSA. The CDR3 is 15 amino acids. The CDR3 bases are TGTGCCAGCAGCTTATCCGGGACAGCACTTTATGGCTACACCTTC. It encodes CASSLSGTALYGYTF.

This clone showed up just a few times. V and J are TRBV5-6 and TRBJ1-1; D unclear. Between the trimmed V and J ends, which lost 0 bases and 4 bases, there was a span of 13 bases. The CDR3 consists of 15 residues. Germline CDR1 is SGHDT and CDR2 is YYEEEE. CDR3 DNA sequence: TGTGCCAGCAGCTTGGGTTACGGGCGGGGCACTGAAGCTTTCTTT. Its protein is CASSLGYGRGTEAFF. Full variable domain (rest looked up from reference TRBV5-6 and TRBJ1-1): DAGVTQSPTHLIKTRGQQVTLRCSPKSGHDTVSWYQQALGQGPQFIFQYYEEEERQRGNFPDRFSGHQFPNYSSELNVNALLLGDSALYLCASSLGYGRGTEAFFGQGTRLTVV.

This clone was recorded many times. The chain combines TRBV9 with TRBJ2-1; D perhaps matches TRBD2 (5 bases). The CDR3 has 15 amino acids. Germline V CDR1 and CDR2: SGDLS, YYNGEE. V was pared by 0 bases and J by 7 bases, with 14 bases between. CDR3 DNA sequence: TGTGCCAGCAGCGTAGCGGGGAGTATCTCAAATGAGCAGTTCTTC. Translating it yields CASSVAGSISNEQFF.

V and J are TRBV6-5 and TRBJ1-2, with 10 bases identical to TRBD1. The CDR3 loop spans 15 amino acids. Germline V CDR1 and CDR2: MNHEY, SVGAGI. Trimming cost V 5 bases and J 4 bases; bases outside gene matches: 7. CDR3 coding DNA: TGTGCCAGCAGTCCCCTGGGACAGGGGACCTATGGCTACACCTTC. It codes for CASSPLGQGTYGYTF.

The chain couples TRBV19 to TRBJ2-2, with 13 bases that match TRBD2. J lost 7 bases, V lost 5 bases, and 13 bases had no gene match. CDR1 and CDR2 (germline): LNHDA, SQIVND (reference sequence). The CDR3 is made up of 18 amino acids. The CDR3: CASSLQVGTSGINGELFF. CDR3 in DNA: TGTGCCAGTAGTCTCCAGGTTGGGACTAGCGGGATAAACGGGGAGCTGTTTTTT.

J is TRBJ2-7 and V is TRBV6-5, with TRBD2 matching 11 bases. The CDR3 length is 15 residues. V was clipped by 7 bases and J by 5 bases; unmatched bases: 10. The germline gives CDR1 MNHEY, CDR2 SVGAGI. DNA of the CDR3: TGTGCCAGCACCCTGCTAGCGGGAGGTAGGGACGAGCAGTACTTC. It encodes CASTLLAGGRDEQYF.

This clone occurred once. CDR3 loop: CASSRPTGYQPQHF. CDR3 DNA: TGTGCCAGCAGTCGACCTACAGGGTACCAGCCCCAGCATTTT. V and J are TRBV28 and TRBJ1-5, with a possible D match to TRBD1 (6 bases). V was cut by 5 bases and J by 7 bases, with 15 bases left in between. Per germline, CDR1 MDHEN and CDR2 SYDVKM. CDR3 length equals 14 residues.

The genes are TRBV2 and TRBJ2-5; the D gene is possibly TRBD2 (6 bases). V gave up 8 bases and J gave up 5 bases, with 9 bases separating them. CDR3 length: 11 amino acids. CDR1 is SNHLY and CDR2 is FYNNEI in the germline V gene. CDR3 residues: CASGGWETQYF. DNA for the CDR3: TGTGCCAGCGGGGGGTGGGAGACCCAGTACTTC.